This is a list of T cell receptor beta chains from one sample in a study of patients and donors after allogeneic stem cell transplantation. MiXCR, applied by TCRdb to the RT-PCR reads, yields one record per CDR3 protein. This sample has approximately 33,000 distinct CDR3 sequences, with over 6.5% found just once. What was sequenced was blood, either unsorted or a sorted T cell fraction (not recorded which). The origin of the receptors is a human donor who was either an allogeneic HSCT recipient or a stem cell or donor lymphocyte infusion donor (not recorded which). It is not recorded whose cells these are; they may come from a transplant donor. Both conserved end residues are part of each CDR3. D genes are given only for firm matches.

CDR3 | D | V
CASRGSLAYNEQFF | . | TRBV27
CASTKRRRGPPSGGELFF | . | TRBV21-1
CASSYLWVARQSYGYTF | . | TRBV6-2/TRBV6-3
CASSPTSSEQYF | . | TRBV7-9
CASRDRGGDSNQPQHF | TRBD1 | TRBV19
CASRSGGVREGNEQFF | TRBD2 | TRBV5-4
CASSFSGALAKNIQYF | . | TRBV5-1
CASSSDGRETQYF | . | TRBV7-6
CATSHSGANVLTF | . | TRBV24-1
CASSHQKDEQFF | . | TRBV7-8
CATSNRGNEQFF | TRBD1 | TRBV24-1
CASSYLYNLPNQPQHF | . | TRBV6-2/TRBV6-3
CASSPWDGRIPEQYF | . | TRBV28
CAISESRGFGELFF | . | TRBV10-3
CAISGGNSYNSPLHF | . | TRBV10-3
CATGLAGSSYEQYF | TRBD2 | TRBV27
CASSRASGAYEQYF | TRBD2 | TRBV18
CASCASTGWSYGYTF | . | TRBV9
CATSIVTGRTGANVLTF | . | TRBV15
CASSSGSNTGELFF | TRBD2 | TRBV3-1
CASGPGRLYNEQFF | TRBD2 | TRBV12-3/TRBV12-4
CASGTAFVNEKLFF | . | TRBV5-1
CASSLGIEDGLFF | . | TRBV7-9
CATSDPGQGPGYEQYF | TRBD1 | TRBV24-1
CASSATGTQYF | . | TRBV2
CASSPSGVDDIQYF | . | TRBV7-3
CASSPPRLYNEQFF | . | TRBV28
CSAQQGPNYGYTF | TRBD1 | TRBV20-1
CASSSSGQGWDEQYF | TRBD1 | TRBV5-5